This T cell receptor beta chain was captured in a study of Graves' ophthalmopathy and Graves' hyperthyroidism. Trimming at V came to 8 bases and at J to 1 base, leaving 5 bases not matched to a gene. CDR1 is MNHNS, CDR2 SASEGT, per germline. There are 14 residues in the CDR3. Amplified TCR beta CDR3 regions were obtained using RNA transcripts as template. The workflow started with a first-round RT-PCR run with HTBI primers and then moved on to a second-round multiplex PCR. One entry per CDR3 protein results from TCRdb running MiXCR on the multiplex PCR reads. The sample consists of hundreds of thousands of distinct CDR3 sequences, about a fifth of them appearing once. Ophthalmopathy absent within 18 months of follow-up marked hyperthyroidism as stable. Clinicians made diagnoses from clinical symptoms, serum thyroxine, TRAb, thyroid ultrasound and orbital computed tomography.

J is TRBJ1-1 and V is TRBV6-1; 9 nucleotides align to TRBD1. The sample taken for sequencing was peripheral blood. This TCR was recovered from a woman aged 18-29 years with stable Graves' hyperthyroidism. Some clones in this sample may be carry-over from other donors' samples. For the CDR3, the DNA is TGTGCCAGCTCAGGGACAGGGTCGAACACTGAAGCTTTCTTT. Translation gives CASSGTGSNTEAFF.